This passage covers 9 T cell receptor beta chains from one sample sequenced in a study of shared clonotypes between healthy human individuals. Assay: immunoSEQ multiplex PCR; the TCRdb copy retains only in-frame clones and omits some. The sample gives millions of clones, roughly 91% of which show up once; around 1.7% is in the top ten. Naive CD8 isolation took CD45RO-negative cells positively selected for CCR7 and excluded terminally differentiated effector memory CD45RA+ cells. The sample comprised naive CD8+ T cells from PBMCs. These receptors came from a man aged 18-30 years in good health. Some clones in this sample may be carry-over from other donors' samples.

CDR3 in amino acids: CASGTGDYGYTF. The CDR3 DNA follows: TGTGCCAGCGGCACGGGGGACTATGGCTACACCTTC. The rearrangement uses TRBV28 and TRBJ1-2; a weak D match, TRBD1 (5 bases). This CDR3 has 12 residues. Trimming shortened V by 8 bases and J by 3 bases, and 10 bases separated the two germline ends. Germline CDR1 reads MDHEN; CDR2 reads SYDVKM.

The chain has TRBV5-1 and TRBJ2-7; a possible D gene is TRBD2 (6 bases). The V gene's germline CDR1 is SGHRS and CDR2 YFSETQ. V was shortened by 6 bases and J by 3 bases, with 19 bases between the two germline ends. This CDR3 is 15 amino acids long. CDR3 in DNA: TGCGCCAGCACTGCCTTTAGCGGTTCCGGCTACGAGCAGTACTTC. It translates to CASTAFSGSGYEQYF.

The CDR3: CASTTGTGGFGGELFF. CDR3 sequence (DNA): TGTGCCAGCACGACCGGGACAGGGGGCTTCGGCGGGGAGCTGTTTTTT. The chain couples TRBV28 to TRBJ2-2, with TRBD1 matching over 12 bases. V lost 7 bases and J lost 7; bases outside the gene matches: 10. Germline V gives CDR1 MDHEN, CDR2 SYDVKM. There are 16 residues in the CDR3.

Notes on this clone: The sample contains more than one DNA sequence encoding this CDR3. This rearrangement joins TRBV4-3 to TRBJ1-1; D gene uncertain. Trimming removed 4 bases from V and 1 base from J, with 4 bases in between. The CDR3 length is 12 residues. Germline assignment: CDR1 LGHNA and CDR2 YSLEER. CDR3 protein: CASSLTNTEAFF. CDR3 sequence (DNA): TGCGCCAGCAGCCTCACGAACACTGAAGCTTTCTTT.

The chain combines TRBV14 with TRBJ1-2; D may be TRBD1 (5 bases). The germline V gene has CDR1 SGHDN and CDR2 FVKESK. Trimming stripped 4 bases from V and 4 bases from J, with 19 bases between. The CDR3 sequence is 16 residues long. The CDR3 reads CASSLRPGTAIYGYTF. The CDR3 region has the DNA TGTGCCAGCAGCCTACGGCCCGGGACGGCTATCTATGGCTACACCTTC. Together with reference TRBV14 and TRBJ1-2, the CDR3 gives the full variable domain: EAGVTQFPSHSVIEKGQTVTLRCDPISGHDNLYWYRRVMGKEIKFLLHFVKESKQDESGMPNNRFLAERTGGTYSTLKVQPAELEDSGVYFCASSLRPGTAIYGYTFGSGTRLTVV.

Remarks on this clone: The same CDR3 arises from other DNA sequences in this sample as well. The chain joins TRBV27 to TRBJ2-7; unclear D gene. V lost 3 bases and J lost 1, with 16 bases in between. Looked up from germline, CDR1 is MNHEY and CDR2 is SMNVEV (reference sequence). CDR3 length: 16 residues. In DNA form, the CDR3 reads TGTGCCAGCAGTTTTTCTTCCGGACCCCTATCCTACGAGCAGTACTTC. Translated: CASSFSSGPLSYEQYF.

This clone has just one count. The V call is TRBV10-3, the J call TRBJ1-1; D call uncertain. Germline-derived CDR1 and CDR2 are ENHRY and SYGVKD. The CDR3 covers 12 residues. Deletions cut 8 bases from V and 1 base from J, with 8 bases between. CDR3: CAIASGNTEAFF. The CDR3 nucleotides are TGTGCCATCGCTTCAGGGAACACTGAAGCTTTCTTT.

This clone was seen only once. The CDR3 sequence is CASRLIAGGPGEQYF. CDR3 coding DNA: TGTGCCAGTAGATTAATAGCGGGAGGGCCGGGTGAGCAGTACTTC. V is TRBV19 and J is TRBJ2-7, with 11 bases identical to TRBD2. The CDR3 has 15 amino acids. The V gene end was trimmed by 6 bases and the J gene end by 7 bases; junction bases not matched to a gene: 11. Germline V CDR1 and CDR2: LNHDA, SQIVND (reference sequence).

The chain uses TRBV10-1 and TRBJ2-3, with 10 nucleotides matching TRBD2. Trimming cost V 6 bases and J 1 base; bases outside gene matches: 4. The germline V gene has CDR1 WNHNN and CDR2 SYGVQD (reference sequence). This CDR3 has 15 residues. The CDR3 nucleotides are TGCGCCAGCAGACCCGGGACTAGCGGCACAGATACGCAGTATTTT. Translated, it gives CASRPGTSGTDTQYF.